This TCR beta chain comes out of a study of blood T cell repertoires in COVID-19. Looking at the study overall: Sites across the United States, Italy and Spain contributed samples from acute and convalescent COVID-19. The analysed material was cDNA or gDNA that came from T cells, B-cell-depleted T cells, or PBMCs.

The data were produced by immunoSEQ multiplex PCR, yet TCRdb's version contains in-frame clones alone and is incomplete. The profile shows under 150,000 clones, approximately 88% of them singletons. In terms of age and location, participants ranged from about 18 to 100 years and lived in about two dozen US areas. Cohorts were based on clinical histories the participants reported. V was shortened by 6 bases and J by 0 bases, with 6 bases between the two germline ends. Germline V gene sequence: CDR1 SGHDN, CDR2 FVKESK. The CDR3 is 12 amino acids. The specimen was PBMCs or T cells enriched from blood (not recorded which). The sequence was collected from a middle-aged man with acute COVID-19. The chain has TRBV14 and TRBJ2-7; no clear D gene. CDR3 protein: CASSPSSYEQYF. The CDR3 coding sequence is TGTGCCAGCAGTCCTAGCTCCTACGAGCAGTACTTC.